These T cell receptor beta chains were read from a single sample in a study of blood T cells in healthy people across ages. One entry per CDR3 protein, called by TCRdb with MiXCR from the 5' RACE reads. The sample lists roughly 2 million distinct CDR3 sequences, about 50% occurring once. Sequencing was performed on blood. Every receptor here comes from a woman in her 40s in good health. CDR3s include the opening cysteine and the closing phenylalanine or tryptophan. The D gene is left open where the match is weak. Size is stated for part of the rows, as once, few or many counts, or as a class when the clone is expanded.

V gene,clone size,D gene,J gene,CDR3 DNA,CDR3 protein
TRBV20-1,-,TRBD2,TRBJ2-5,TGCAGTGCTTTACAGACTAGCGGGGGGCGAAGGGAGACCCAGTACTTC,CSALQTSGGRRETQYF
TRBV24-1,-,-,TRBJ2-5,TGTGCCACCAGTGATCCCGACGGCAGGGAGACCCAGTACTTC,CATSDPDGRETQYF
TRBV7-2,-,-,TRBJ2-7,TGTGCCAGCAGCTTAGCGCTCCCGTTTAGGGAGCAGTACTTC,CASSLALPFREQYF
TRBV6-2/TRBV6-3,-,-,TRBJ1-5,TGTGCCAGCAGCCGCCCTCCGGGACAGCCCCAGCATTTT,CASSRPPGQPQHF
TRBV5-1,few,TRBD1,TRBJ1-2,TGCGCCAGCAGCTTGGACCCCCCGGGACAGAAGAACTATGGCTACACCTTC,CASSLDPPGQKNYGYTF
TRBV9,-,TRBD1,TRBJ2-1,TGTGCCAGCAGCGTAGGGACAGGGGGAACCTACAATGAGCAGTTCTTC,CASSVGTGGTYNEQFF
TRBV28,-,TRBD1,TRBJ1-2,TGTGCCAGCAGGAGACAGGGACGAGGCTACACCTTC,CASRRQGRGYTF
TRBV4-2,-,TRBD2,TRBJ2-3,TGTGCCAGCGGCCAAGATCTGCGGGGGGGAAGCACAGATACGCAGTATTTT,CASGQDLRGGSTDTQYF
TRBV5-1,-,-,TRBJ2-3,TGCGCCAGCAGCTTTATTCAGGGGAGCACAGATACGCAGTATTTT,CASSFIQGSTDTQYF
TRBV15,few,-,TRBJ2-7,TGTGCCACAAGTCCGAGGGGTAGCTCCTACGAGCAGTACTTC,CATSPRGSSYEQYF
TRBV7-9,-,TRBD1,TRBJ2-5,TGTGCCAGCAGCTCCCGAGGGGGCAGGGACCAAGAGGCCCAGTACTTC,CASSSRGGRDQEAQYF
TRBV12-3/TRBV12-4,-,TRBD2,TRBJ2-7,TGTGCCAGCAGTTTTCCCGAGCTAGCGGGTCTTGATGAGCAGTACTTC,CASSFPELAGLDEQYF